These 7 T cell receptor beta chains were all obtained from the same sample, sequenced in a study of blood T cell repertoires in COVID-19. Profiling relied on immunoSEQ multiplex PCR, and the TCRdb table lists in-frame clones only, not all of them. The sample has about 160,000 clones, 79% seen once. Sequenced: peripheral blood. The receptors originated from an older woman with COVID-19, enrolled during active disease.

The CDR3 here is CASSDAGRGSETNEKLFF. CDR3 DNA: TGCGCCAGCAGTGATGCGGGCAGGGGGAGCGAAACTAATGAAAAACTGTTTTTT. This chain links TRBV10-1 with TRBJ1-4, with TRBD1 matching over 7 bases. This CDR3 has 18 amino acids. CDR1 WNHNN and CDR2 SYGVQD come from the germline V gene (reference sequence). J lost 1 base, V lost 3 bases, and 11 bases had no gene match.

This clone has only one observation. This sequence joins TRBV5-4 and TRBJ2-2; weak D call: TRBD1 (6 bases). CDR3 size: 13 residues. V lost 4 bases, J lost 6 bases, and 10 bases lay in between. Germline V CDR1 and CDR2: SGHNT, YYREEE (reference sequence). CDR3 residues: CASSAGQSGELFF. The CDR3 DNA sequence: TGTGCCAGCAGCGCAGGACAGTCCGGGGAGCTGTTTTTT.

The gene calls are TRBV28 and TRBJ1-5, with TRBD1 matching 9 bases. Trimming at V came to 4 bases and at J to 4 bases, leaving 14 bases not matched to a gene. CDR1 and CDR2 from the germline V gene are MDHEN and SYDVKM. The CDR3 loop spans 18 amino acids. The chain's CDR3 is CASSSSGTGTSLNQPQHF. In DNA form, the CDR3 reads TGTGCCAGCAGTTCATCCGGGACAGGGACGTCATTGAATCAGCCCCAGCATTTT.

This chain joins TRBV9 and TRBJ1-2, with a possible D match to TRBD1 (6 bases). Germline CDR1 SGDLS, CDR2 YYNGEE. V was pared by 0 bases and J by 8 bases, with 17 bases between. The CDR3 totals 15 residues. CDR3 sequence reads: CASSVEGGPYGGYTF. The CDR3 region has the DNA TGTGCCAGCAGCGTAGAAGGGGGACCTTATGGGGGCTACACCTTC.

The chain combines TRBV24-1 with TRBJ1-2, with D uncertain. The V end lost 9 bases, the J end lost 2 bases, and 15 bases lay between the germline ends. This CDR3 is built from 14 residues. CDR1 and CDR2 (germline): KGHDR, SFDVKD. CDR3 sequence: CATGPGTANYGYTF. The CDR3 DNA reads as TGTGCCACCGGTCCAGGAACGGCAAACTATGGCTACACCTTC.

This sequence joins TRBV28 and TRBJ1-1; 8 nucleotides match TRBD1. Germline assignment: CDR1 MDHEN and CDR2 SYDVKM. The length of the CDR3 is 16 residues. J lost 4 bases, V lost 7 bases, and 14 bases had no gene match. CDR3 amino acids: CASTSATGARGTEAFF. CDR3 in DNA: TGTGCCAGCACCTCGGCGACAGGGGCTAGGGGCACTGAAGCTTTCTTT.

This clone has at least ten counts. The CDR3 nucleotides read TGTGCCAGCAGCAGACGGTCCAGGGCGGAGAGAGGGGGAGCCTACAATGAGCAGTTCTTC. Translating it yields CASSRRSRAERGGAYNEQFF. The chain links TRBV7-3 to TRBJ2-1; D may be TRBD1 (6 bases). Trimming shortened V by 5 bases and J by 2 bases, and 28 bases separated the two germline ends. The CDR3 spans 20 residues. CDR1 is SGHTA and CDR2 is FQGTGA in the germline V gene.